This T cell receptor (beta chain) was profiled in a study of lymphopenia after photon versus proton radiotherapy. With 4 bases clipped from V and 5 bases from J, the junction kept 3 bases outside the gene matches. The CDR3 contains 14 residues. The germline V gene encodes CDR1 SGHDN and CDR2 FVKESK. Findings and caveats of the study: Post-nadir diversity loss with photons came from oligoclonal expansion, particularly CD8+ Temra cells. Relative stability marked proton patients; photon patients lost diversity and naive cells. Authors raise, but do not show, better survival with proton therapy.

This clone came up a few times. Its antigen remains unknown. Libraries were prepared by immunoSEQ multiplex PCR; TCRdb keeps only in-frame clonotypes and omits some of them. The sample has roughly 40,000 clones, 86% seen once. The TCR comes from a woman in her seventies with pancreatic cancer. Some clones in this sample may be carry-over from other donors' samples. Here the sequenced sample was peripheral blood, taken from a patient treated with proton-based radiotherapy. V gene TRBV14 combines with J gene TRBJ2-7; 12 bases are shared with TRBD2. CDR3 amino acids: CASSPGLAGHEQYF. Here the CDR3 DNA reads TGTGCCAGCAGCCCGGGACTAGCGGGCCACGAGCAGTACTTC.